These 13 T cell receptor beta chains originate from one sample sequenced in a study of CD8 T cells in Susac syndrome. With random hexamers, roughly 0.45 to 1 ug RNA was reverse transcribed. Each CDR3 protein is one row after TCRdb ran MiXCR on the immunoSEQ multiplex PCR reads. The repertoire holds nearly 200,000 distinct CDR3 sequences, with around 96% as singletons. What was sequenced was CD4+ T cells from PBMCs. These TCRs come from a human donor with multiple sclerosis.

The rearrangement joins TRBV29-1 to TRBJ1-5; D remains ambiguous. Between the trimmed V and J ends, which lost 4 bases and 1 base, there was a span of 8 bases. The CDR3 loop spans 13 amino acids. Germline V gene data show CDR1 as SQVTM and CDR2 as ANQGSEA. The CDR3 DNA is TGCAGCGTTGGGGTAGGGAGCAATCAGCCCCAGCATTTT. Translation gives CSVGVGSNQPQHF.

This rearrangement joins TRBV30 to TRBJ2-7; no reliable D call. V gave up 1 base and J gave up 2 bases, with 15 bases separating them. The CDR3 runs 15 residues. Germline lookup yields CDR1 GTSNPN and CDR2 SVGIG (reference sequence). The CDR3 DNA reads as TGTGCCTGGAGTGCCGTCATCGGAAGGGCCTACGAGCAGTACTTC. Translating it yields CAWSAVIGRAYEQYF.

The V call is TRBV12-3 or TRBV12-4, the J call TRBJ2-7, with D possibly TRBD1 on 6 matching bases. This CDR3 comprises 13 residues. Trimming left V 3 bases short and J 2 bases short, with 8 bases between. The CDR3 DNA reads as TGTGCCAGCAGTTTTACAGGGCCCTACGAGCAGTACTTC. Translation: CASSFTGPYEQYF.

This clonotype was seen a single time. The chain joins TRBV30 to TRBJ2-3; D gene uncertain. The CDR3 runs to 14 residues. Germline assignment: CDR1 GTSNPN and CDR2 SVGIG (reference sequence). V was cut by 2 bases and J by 2 bases, with 11 bases left in between. CDR3 sequence reads: CAWSPGQYTDTQYF. DNA for the CDR3: TGTGCCTGGAGTCCCGGTCAGTACACAGATACGCAGTATTTT.

This rearrangement joins TRBV7-3 to TRBJ2-1; 10 bases are shared with TRBD2. CDR3 length: 15 residues. Per the germline V gene, CDR1 is SGHTA and CDR2 is FQGTGA. The V segment lost 1 base and the J segment 8 bases; nucleotides outside the gene matches: 5. The CDR3: CASSLRASGRDEQFF. The CDR3 DNA sequence: TGTGCCAGCAGCTTAAGGGCCAGCGGGAGGGATGAGCAGTTCTTC.

The chain carries TRBV12-3 or TRBV12-4 and TRBJ1-2; D is unclear. The CDR3 is 14 amino acids. The V and J ends lost 6 bases and 3 bases respectively, with 14 bases between them. The DNA of the CDR3 is TGTGCCAGCAGGGAGGGCGGCTTGGACTATGGCTACACCTTC. Its translation: CASREGGLDYGYTF.

V gene TRBV2 combines with J gene TRBJ1-2; D call uncertain. Looked up from germline, CDR1 is SNHLY and CDR2 is FYNNEI. V was pared by 3 bases and J by 3 bases, with 8 bases between. This CDR3 is 13 amino acids long. The CDR3: CASSELRDYGYTF. The CDR3 DNA follows: TGTGCCAGCAGTGAGCTCCGAGACTATGGCTACACCTTC.

The CDR3: CSVAGPSYEQYF. CDR3 nucleotide sequence: TGCAGCGTTGCAGGCCCCTCCTACGAGCAGTACTTC. V is TRBV29-1 and J is TRBJ2-7; D not certain. The V end lost 4 bases, the J end lost 0 bases, and 7 bases lay between the germline ends. The CDR3 is made up of 12 amino acids. The germline V gene encodes CDR1 SQVTM and CDR2 ANQGSEA.

The genes are TRBV3-1 and TRBJ2-4, with a tentative D call TRBD2 (5 bases). Per germline, CDR1 LGHDT and CDR2 YNNKEL (reference sequence). V was shortened by 1 base and J by 4 bases, with 5 bases between the two germline ends. CDR3 length equals 13 residues. DNA for the CDR3: TGTGCCAGCAGCCAAGGGAGGAAAAACATTCAGTACTTC. Its protein is CASSQGRKNIQYF.

The rearrangement links TRBV7-9 to TRBJ1-1; 8 bases fit TRBD1. The CDR3 is made up of 15 amino acids. The J segment lost 3 bases and the V segment lost 5 bases, leaving 8 bases of the junction unmatched. CDR1 and CDR2 (germline): SEHNR, FQNEAQ (reference sequence). The CDR3 spells CASSPSRQGHTEAFF. The CDR3 coding sequence is TGTGCCAGCAGCCCCTCGCGACAGGGGCACACTGAAGCTTTCTTT.

This clonotype has a single count. V gene TRBV29-1 combines with J gene TRBJ2-6; D is undetermined. V lost 5 bases, J lost 1 base, and 9 bases lay in between. Per the germline V gene, CDR1 is SQVTM and CDR2 is ANQGSEA. The CDR3 runs to 14 residues. The CDR3 loop reads CSVQQQSGANVLTF. CDR3 in DNA: TGCAGCGTTCAGCAGCAGTCTGGGGCCAACGTCCTGACTTTC.

DNA of the CDR3: TGTGCCAGCAGCCCCCCCCGTGGGAGGGCCCTCTCCTACGAGCAGTACTTC. Amino acid sequence: CASSPPRGRALSYEQYF. The chain is built from TRBV7-9 and TRBJ2-7; 7 nucleotides agree with TRBD2. Germline CDR1 and CDR2: SEHNR and FQNEAQ (reference sequence). This CDR3 comprises 17 residues. V lost 5 bases, J lost 0 bases, and 13 bases stayed unmatched.

The V gene is TRBV20-1, the J gene TRBJ2-7; 7 bases line up with TRBD1. The trim removed 2 bases at V and 4 bases at J, leaving 2 bases unmatched. This CDR3 is built from 12 residues. The germline CDR1 and CDR2 sequences are DFQATT and SNEGSKA (reference sequence). The CDR3 DNA follows: TGCAGTGCTAGAAGGGGACAGTACGAGCAGTACTTC. It yields the protein CSARRGQYEQYF.